The 27 T cell receptor beta chains given below trace back to one sample, sequenced in a study of OX40 agonist ivuxolimab in advanced cancers. Profiled with immunoSEQ multiplex PCR; TCRdb holds only in-frame clones, not every one. Among tens of thousands of clones listed, around 87% were seen once. The input for sequencing was CD4+ or CD8+ T cells sorted from blood, taken in a trial of the OX40 agonist ivuxolimab. These receptors came from an adult with an advanced solid tumor such as melanoma, head and neck, liver or kidney cancer.

The chain couples TRBV11-2 to TRBJ2-7; D possibly matches TRBD1 or TRBD2 (5 bases each). The V end lost 5 bases, the J end lost 0 bases, and 14 bases lay between the germline ends. This CDR3 is 15 amino acids long. CDR1 is SGHAT, CDR2 FQNNGV, per germline. CDR3 DNA sequence: TGTGCCAGCAGCCCTGGGACGTTGAGCTCCTACGAGCAGTACTTC. This sequence encodes CASSPGTLSSYEQYF.

V usage is TRBV6-1 and J usage is TRBJ1-4; D might be TRBD1 (5 bases). The V gene lost 4 bases and the J gene lost 5 bases, with 8 bases spanning the gap. CDR1 and CDR2 (germline): MNHNS, SASEGT. The CDR3 contains 13 residues. The CDR3 spells CASSGQTNEKLFF. In nucleotides, the CDR3 is TGTGCCAGCAGTGGACAGACAAATGAAAAACTGTTTTTT.

This clone was observed once. The rearrangement links TRBV15 to TRBJ2-7; the D gene is possibly TRBD1 (5 bases). This CDR3 contains 14 residues. Per the germline V gene, CDR1 is LNHNV and CDR2 is YYDKDF (reference sequence). V lost 4 bases and J 5 bases, leaving 15 bases between the germline ends. CDR3 sequence reads: CATSMEIGVHEQYF. The CDR3 DNA sequence: TGTGCCACCAGCATGGAGATAGGGGTCCACGAGCAGTACTTC.

V usage is TRBV19 and J usage is TRBJ1-2; D is unclear. This CDR3 has 13 amino acids. Germline assignment: CDR1 LNHDA and CDR2 SQIVND (reference sequence). The V gene lost 6 bases and the J gene lost 7 bases, with 15 bases spanning the gap. CDR3: CASRPTRAFGYTF. Here the CDR3 DNA reads TGTGCCAGTAGGCCCACAAGGGCTTTTGGCTACACCTTC.

The rearrangement links TRBV5-4 to TRBJ2-5; D is possibly TRBD2 (6 bases). Germline V lookup: CDR1 SGHNT, CDR2 YYREEE (reference sequence). V was cut by 4 bases and J by 5 bases, with 15 bases left in between. CDR3 length: 14 residues. CDR3 bases: TGTGCCAGCAGCCCCCTCGCGGGGAGTGAGACCCAGTACTTC. Protein: CASSPLAGSETQYF.

This clone was observed a single time. This sequence joins TRBV4-1 and TRBJ2-5; no clear D gene. V lost 0 bases and J lost 2, with 10 bases in between. The length of the CDR3 is 15 residues. In germline, CDR1 is MGHRA, CDR2 YSYEKL. The CDR3 protein is CASSQEKDGQETQYF. As DNA, the CDR3 is TGCGCCAGCAGCCAAGAGAAGGACGGACAAGAGACCCAGTACTTC.

The rearrangement links TRBV28 to TRBJ2-2, with D perhaps matching TRBD2 (6 bases). Trimming took 6 bases from V and 4 from J, leaving 12 bases between them. The CDR3 is 14 amino acids. The V gene's germline CDR1 is MDHEN and CDR2 SYDVKM. Here the CDR3 DNA reads TGTGCCAGCAGGAGGCAGGGAGGCACCGGGGAGCTGTTTTTT. Its protein is CASRRQGGTGELFF.

The chain joins TRBV7-3 to TRBJ2-5, with 8 bases matching TRBD2. Trimming at V came to 3 bases and at J to 2 bases, leaving 2 bases not matched to a gene. CDR3 length equals 14 residues. Germline CDR1 reads SGHTA; CDR2 reads FQGTGA. CDR3 DNA sequence: TGTGCCAGCAGCTTTAAGCGGGGGCAAGAGACCCAGTACTTC. It specifies CASSFKRGQETQYF.

The gene calls are TRBV19 and TRBJ1-1, with a possible D match to TRBD1 (5 bases). The CDR3 spans 12 residues. V was pared by 1 base and J by 7 bases, with 7 bases between. Per the germline V gene, CDR1 is LNHDA and CDR2 is SQIVND (reference sequence). CDR3 nucleotide sequence: TGTGCCAGTAGTATAGGGGACGGTGAAGCTTTCTTT. Translating it yields CASSIGDGEAFF.

This clone showed up just once. V is TRBV6-5 and J is TRBJ2-1, with TRBD2 identical over 9 bases. The CDR3 runs 16 residues. V was clipped by 4 bases and J by 2 bases; unmatched bases: 6. Germline assignment: CDR1 MNHEY and CDR2 SVGAGI. For the CDR3, the DNA is TGTGCCAGCAGTTCCCTAGCGGGACGACCCTACAATGAGCAGTTCTTC. Translated: CASSSLAGRPYNEQFF.

V usage is TRBV18 and J usage is TRBJ1-5; D gene uncertain. The V gene's germline CDR1 is KGHSH and CDR2 LQKENI. V lost 1 base and J 1 base, leaving 8 bases between the germline ends. The CDR3 spans 15 residues. As DNA, the CDR3 is TGTGCCAGCTCACCACAAGGGAAGAGCAATCAGCCCCAGCATTTT. Translation: CASSPQGKSNQPQHF.

The chain links TRBV5-6 to TRBJ2-7, with 8 bases fitting TRBD2. From germline, CDR1 is SGHDT and CDR2 YYEEEE. V gave up 4 bases and J gave up 4 bases; unmatched junction bases: 1. The CDR3 loop spans 12 amino acids. CDR3 coding DNA: TGTGCCAGCAGCCGCGGGGGGTACGAGCAGTACTTC. This encodes CASSRGGYEQYF. Full variable domain (outside the CDR3, taken from reference TRBV5-6 and TRBJ2-7): DAGVTQSPTHLIKTRGQQVTLRCSPKSGHDTVSWYQQALGQGPQFIFQYYEEEERQRGNFPDRFSGHQFPNYSSELNVNALLLGDSALYLCASSRGGYEQYFGPGTRLTVT.

The chain couples TRBV6-5 to TRBJ2-7; no firm D call. Deletions cut 6 bases from V and 0 bases from J, with 15 bases between. Germline CDR1 MNHEY, CDR2 SVGAGI. CDR3 length equals 15 residues. CDR3 in DNA: TGTGCCAGCAGAAAAACACCAATGAACTCCTACGAGCAGTACTTC. Translated, it gives CASRKTPMNSYEQYF.

This clone was seen only once. CDR3 residues: CASSLPGRGEQYF. The CDR3 DNA follows: TGTGCCAGCAGTTTACCGGGAAGGGGCGAGCAGTACTTC. The V gene is TRBV27, the J gene TRBJ2-7; D is possibly TRBD1 or TRBD2 (5 bases each). V lost 2 bases and J lost 6, with 11 bases in between. In germline, CDR1 is MNHEY, CDR2 SMNVEV (reference sequence). The length of the CDR3 is 13 residues.

The chain links TRBV19 to TRBJ2-6; D may be TRBD1 or TRBD2 (6 bases each). The CDR3 has 20 residues. V lost 3 bases, J lost 0 bases, and 21 bases lay in between. Germline-derived CDR1 and CDR2 are LNHDA and SQIVND (reference sequence). As DNA, the CDR3 is TGTGCCAGTAGTATCGATGGATACTGGGGGGCGAGCTCTGGGGCCAACGTCCTGACTTTC. Its translation: CASSIDGYWGASSGANVLTF.

V usage is TRBV19 and J usage is TRBJ1-1; unclear D gene. Germline V lookup: CDR1 LNHDA, CDR2 SQIVND (reference sequence). The CDR3 consists of 13 residues. Between the trimmed V and J ends, which lost 6 bases and 1 base, there was a span of 9 bases. This chain's CDR3 is CASSSGGNTEAFF. DNA of the CDR3: TGTGCCAGTAGCTCAGGAGGGAACACTGAAGCTTTCTTT.

This chain connects TRBV29-1 to TRBJ2-7, with D possibly matching TRBD2 (7 bases). V was clipped by 6 bases and J by 5 bases, with 14 bases between them. Germline CDR1 SQVTM, CDR2 ANQGSEA. This CDR3 spans 12 amino acids. The CDR3: CSVVGGLDEQYF. Written as DNA, the CDR3 is TGCAGCGTAGTCGGGGGGCTTGACGAGCAGTACTTC.

The chain joins TRBV6-1 to TRBJ2-7, with 9 bases aligning to TRBD2. CDR3 size: 14 residues. The V segment lost 6 bases and the J segment 6 bases; nucleotides outside the gene matches: 9. From germline, CDR1 is MNHNS and CDR2 SASEGT. CDR3 DNA sequence: TGTGCCAGCAGACCCATAGCGGGAGATGGCGAGCAGTACTTC. This translates into CASRPIAGDGEQYF.

The rearrangement links TRBV28 to TRBJ2-7, with a possible D match to TRBD1 (6 bases). The CDR3 is made up of 13 amino acids. Trimming stripped 5 bases from V and 3 bases from J, with 11 bases between. Germline lookup yields CDR1 MDHEN and CDR2 SYDVKM. The CDR3: CASSPGDNYEQYF. In DNA form, the CDR3 reads TGTGCCAGCAGTCCCGGGGACAACTACGAGCAGTACTTC.

V gene TRBV6-5 combines with J gene TRBJ1-5, with D possibly TRBD1 on 5 matching bases. The germline V and J ends were trimmed by 6 bases and 6 bases, with 12 bases remaining between them. CDR1 and CDR2 (germline): MNHEY, SVGAGI. The CDR3 loop spans 13 amino acids. The CDR3 here is CASSPIGVQPQHF. Here the CDR3 DNA reads TGTGCCAGCAGCCCCATAGGGGTTCAGCCCCAGCATTTT.

About this clone itself: Other nucleotide sequences from this sample produce the same CDR3. This chain uses TRBV10-3 with TRBJ1-1, with D possibly TRBD1 on 5 matching bases. The V gene lost 4 bases and the J gene lost 1 base, with 10 bases spanning the gap. Germline-derived CDR1 and CDR2 are ENHRY and SYGVKD. This CDR3 contains 14 residues. The CDR3 bases are TGTGCCATCAGTGCCGGGACCGAGAACACTGAAGCTTTCTTT. It yields the protein CAISAGTENTEAFF.

The chain carries TRBV7-8 and TRBJ1-2; D is ambiguous. Germline V lookup: CDR1 SGHVS, CDR2 FQNEAQ. V was trimmed by 1 base and J by 6 bases, leaving 9 bases between them. The CDR3 totals 13 residues. The CDR3 region is CASSLGDTHGYTF. DNA for the CDR3: TGTGCCAGCAGCTTAGGCGACACCCATGGCTACACCTTC.

This clone showed up just once. The chain couples TRBV11-2 to TRBJ2-7; D not resolved. The CDR3 loop spans 12 amino acids. Deletions cut 0 bases from V and 3 bases from J, with 3 bases between. Germline CDR1 SGHAT, CDR2 FQNNGV. CDR3 coding DNA: TGTGCCAGCAGCTTAGATGTCTACGAGCAGTACTTC. Residues: CASSLDVYEQYF.

The chain employs TRBV19 and TRBJ2-3; D may correspond to TRBD1 or TRBD2 (7 bases each). The CDR3 length is 16 residues. V was trimmed by 3 bases and J by 5 bases, leaving 18 bases between them. The germline V gene encodes CDR1 LNHDA and CDR2 SQIVND (reference sequence). The CDR3 sequence is CASSMTGTIGGDTQYF. The CDR3, as DNA: TGTGCCAGTAGTATGACAGGGACTATAGGGGGAGATACGCAGTATTTT.

The V and J genes are TRBV21-1 and TRBJ1-1; the tabulated D call, TRBD1, remains unverified against the DNA. TRBV21-1 is a recognized pseudogene. The CDR3 has 14 amino acids. The CDR3: CASSMRQDNTEAFF. CDR3 bases: TGTGCCAGCAGCATGCGACAGGATAACACTGAAGCTTTCTTT.

The chain joins TRBV12-5 to TRBJ2-7; D is possibly TRBD1 or TRBD2 (6 bases each). The V end was cut by 5 bases, the J end by 1 base, with 15 bases between. Germline V gene sequence: CDR1 LGHNT, CDR2 FRNRAP. The CDR3 is made up of 15 amino acids. The CDR3, as DNA: TGTGCTAGTGGTCGGGGGCAACCCGGATCCTACGAGCAGTACTTC. It codes for CASGRGQPGSYEQYF.

This clone occurred once. The chain combines TRBV18 with TRBJ2-2, with 7 bases lining up with TRBD1. The germline V gene has CDR1 KGHSH and CDR2 LQKENI. This CDR3 is built from 12 residues. CDR3 loop: CGTGANTGELFF. CDR3 in DNA: TGTGGAACAGGGGCGAACACCGGGGAGCTGTTTTTT.